These 6 T cell receptor beta chains were all obtained from the same sample, sequenced in a study of T cells after yellow fever vaccination. A single record per CDR3 protein comes from TCRdb applying MiXCR to the 5' RACE reads. The data contain about 210,000 distinct CDR3 sequences, under 3.5% of them singletons. Source: CD4+ T cells sorted from PBMCs, taken 10 days after the yellow fever booster vaccination. The receptors derive from a man between 18 and 35 years old who received the YFV17D yellow fever vaccine.

V gene TRBV6-5 combines with J gene TRBJ1-2; D uncertain. The V and J ends lost 0 bases and 3 bases respectively, with 5 bases between them. The CDR3 contains 13 residues. Germline values: CDR1 MNHEY, CDR2 SVGAGI. The CDR3 region has the DNA TGTGCCAGCAGTTACTCCAAGGACTATGGCTACACCTTC. Amino acids: CASSYSKDYGYTF.

In its sample, this clonotype was seen many times. The genes are TRBV20-1 and TRBJ1-4; D is ambiguous. The V end was cut by 0 bases, the J end by 2 bases, with 10 bases between. CDR3 size: 15 residues. CDR1 and CDR2 (germline): DFQATT, SNEGSKA (reference sequence). The CDR3 DNA reads as TGCAGTGCTAGAGATGGTGGAGGGACTAATGAAAAACTGTTTTTT. Translation gives CSARDGGGTNEKLFF.

By frequency in the sample, this clonotype is medium-sized (0.01 to 0.1%). The rearrangement links TRBV7-9 to TRBJ2-3, with 15 bases that match TRBD2. Per germline, CDR1 SEHNR and CDR2 FQNEAQ (reference sequence). This CDR3 region has 15 residues. With V trimmed by 7 bases and J by 7 bases, 6 bases remained unmatched. The CDR3 sequence is CASTLGTSGRHTQYF. The CDR3 coding sequence is TGTGCCAGCACCTTGGGGACTAGCGGGAGGCATACGCAGTATTTT.

This chain links TRBV4-1 with TRBJ1-4; 8 bases match TRBD1. This CDR3 region has 16 residues. The trim removed 0 bases at V and 5 bases at J, leaving 5 bases unmatched. Germline CDR1 MGHRA, CDR2 YSYEKL. CDR3 DNA sequence: TGCGCCAGCAGCCAAGAGCGGACAGGGCGGAATGAAAAACTGTTTTTT. Amino acids: CASSQERTGRNEKLFF.

The chain combines TRBV7-8 with TRBJ2-3; 11 bases align to TRBD2. The junction had 4 bases not matched to a gene; V was cut back by 1 base and J by 4 bases. This CDR3 is built from 16 residues. The germline CDR1 and CDR2 sequences are SGHVS and FQNEAQ. Written as DNA, the CDR3 is TGTGCCAGCAGCTTAGAAACTAGCGGGGGCTCAGATACGCAGTATTTT. Protein sequence: CASSLETSGGSDTQYF.

This clonotype was seen a handful of times. This chain connects TRBV12-3 or TRBV12-4 to TRBJ1-2; tentatively, D is TRBD1 (5 bases). Deletions cut 7 bases from V and 5 bases from J, with 17 bases between. The CDR3 is 14 residues long. For the CDR3, the DNA is TGTGCCAGCACCCCCCAGGGCACCGGGTATGGCTACACCTTC. This encodes CASTPQGTGYGYTF.